The entry below gives a single TCR beta chain sequence along with its context. Its antigen is unidentified. 5'RACE, which relied on constant-segment primers, yielded TCR alpha and TCR beta cDNA libraries carrying sample barcodes and UMIs. MiXCR, run by TCRdb on the 5' RACE reads, gives a single entry per CDR3 protein. The repertoire holds 200,000 to 250,000 distinct CDR3 sequences, with roughly a tenth as singletons. This entry is derived from a study of T-cell memory formation after mild COVID-19. Study-level background: For the most part, TCR clusters were specific to one donor. General study findings and limits: Memory sampled before infection contained some responding clones, suggesting cross-reactive memory joined.

Germline values: CDR1 SNHLY, CDR2 FYNNEI. The germline V and J ends were trimmed by 3 bases and 2 bases, with 14 bases remaining between them. This CDR3 region has 15 residues. The sequence was collected from a young man who had mild COVID-19 (a few samples of this study predate the infection). Cell type and time point are not known. The chain uses TRBV2 and TRBJ2-7; possibly TRBD2 for D (6 bases). Sequencing was performed on PBMCs or a T cell subset sorted from them (not recorded which). In DNA form, the CDR3 reads TGTGCCAGCAGTGACAGCCAACTAGCACCCTACGAGCAGTACTTC. Translation: CASSDSQLAPYEQYF.